This paragraph reports one T cell receptor beta chain. The CDR3 spans 16 residues. The V gene end was trimmed by 1 base and the J gene end by 6 bases; junction bases not matched to a gene: 2. The germline CDR1 and CDR2 sequences are MNHEY and SVGAGI. The data were obtained in a study of T cell changes during pregnancy in multiple sclerosis. Only in-frame clones appear in the TCRdb table, and some are missing; sequencing was by immunoSEQ multiplex PCR. Here the sample spans 70,000 to 90,000 clones, about 93% being singletons. The TCR originated in a female donor with multiple sclerosis, enrolled in a pregnancy study. Sequencing used peripheral blood, obtained in the first trimester of pregnancy. The J gene is TRBJ2-2, the V gene TRBV6-5, with 13 nucleotides matching TRBD2. The CDR3 nucleotides are TGTGCCAGCAGTTACTTGACTAGCGGGAGGCCCGGGGAGCTGTTTTTT. Translated, it gives CASSYLTSGRPGELFF.